Below, 20 T cell receptor beta chains from the same sample are listed, as sequenced in a study of T cells in women clearing cervical HPV infection. Only in-frame clones appear in the TCRdb table, and some are missing; sequencing was by immunoSEQ multiplex PCR. In total, the table holds tens of thousands of clones. Sequences were obtained from blood buffy coat. Source of these receptors: a woman between 18 and 70 years old with a cervical HPV16 infection that either progressed to CIN3+ or cleared (not recorded which).

On this clone itself: Coverage ceases 3 residues before the CDR3 finishes, and the germline J gene fills in the end. The chain employs TRBV30 and TRBJ2-7, with TRBD1 as a possible D gene (5 bases). Germline loops: CDR1 GTSNPN, CDR2 SVGIG (reference sequence). The CDR3 spans 13 residues. The V end was cut by 2 bases, the J end by 4 bases, with 12 bases between. CDR3 bases read: TGTGCCTGGAGTCCCCAGGGTACTTACGAG. Its protein is CAWSPQGTYE. The whole CDR3 protein is CAWSPQGTYEQYF. The full variable domain, with the rest looked up from reference TRBV30 and TRBJ2-7, is SQTIHQWPATLVQPVGSPLSLECTVEGTSNPNLYWYRQAAGRGLQLLFYSVGIGQISSEVPQNLSASRPQDRQFILSSKKLLLSDSGFYLCAWSPQGTYEQYFGPGTRLTVT.

The DNA read from the CDR3 is TGTGCCAGTAGTACCTCACGGGGGATGGGAGAAAAA. Protein: CASSTSRGMGEK. The CDR3, in full, reads CASSTSRGMGEKLFF. The chain combines TRBV19 with TRBJ1-4; a weak D match, TRBD1 (5 bases). The DNA ends 3 residues before the CDR3 does, and the rest of the CDR3 is filled in from the germline J gene. V lost 4 bases to trimming and J lost 8 bases, with 17 bases between them. The V gene's germline CDR1 is LNHDA and CDR2 SQIVND (reference sequence). The CDR3 consists of 15 residues. Based on the CDR3 plus reference TRBV19 and TRBJ1-4, the full variable domain is DGGITQSPKYLFRKEGQNVTLSCEQNLNHDAMYWYRQDPGQGLRLIYYSQIVNDFQKGDIAEGYSVSREKKESFPLTVTSAQKNPTAFYLCASSTSRGMGEKLFFGSGTQLSVL.

Note on this clone: The read ends 3 residues before the CDR3 terminus; that terminus is restored from the germline J gene. The rearrangement links TRBV29-1 to TRBJ1-2, with D uncertain. V shed 0 bases and J shed 5 bases, with 7 bases lying between them. The CDR3 contains 12 residues. CDR1 and CDR2 from the germline V gene are SQVTM and ANQGSEA. CDR3 sequence: CSVEDLSYGYTF. Partial CDR3 DNA: TGCAGCGTTGAAGATCTCAGTTATGGC.

The CDR3 region is CASSRVVGQNSNQPQYF. CDR3 DNA (partial): TGTGCCAGCTCACGGGTCGTTGGACAAAATAGCAATCAGCCG. The rearrangement joins TRBV18 to TRBJ2-3; tentative D call: TRBD1 (5 bases). The read terminates 3 residues ahead of where the CDR3 ends, so the germline J gene completes it. This CDR3 contains 17 residues. Germline V gene lookup returns CDR1 KGHSH and CDR2 LQKENI. Supplemented by reference TRBV18 and TRBJ2-3, the full variable domain reads NAGVMQNPRHLVRRRGQEARLRCSPMKGHSHVYWYRQLPEEGLKFMVYLQKENIIDESGMPKERFSAEFPKEGPSILRIQQVVRGDSAAYFCASSRVVGQNSNQPQYFGPGTRLTVL.

Remarks on this clone: The observed sequence ends 3 residues before the CDR3 terminus, with the missing tail filled in from the germline J gene. The chain has TRBV5-1 and TRBJ2-5; D gene ambiguous. CDR3 length: 13 amino acids. Trimming took 0 bases from V and 3 from J, leaving 6 bases between them. In germline, CDR1 is SGHRS, CDR2 YFSETQ. The covered CDR3 bases are TGCGCCAGCAGCTTGGTAGTTGAAGAGACC. This sequence encodes CASSLVVEET. The entire CDR3 protein reads CASSLVVEETQYF.

With respect to this clone: The read halts 3 residues ahead of the CDR3 end, with the missing end drawn from the germline J gene. V usage is TRBV6-2 or TRBV6-3 and J usage is TRBJ2-1; TRBD2 might be the D (7 bases). Trimming shortened V by 3 bases and J by 2 bases, and 11 bases separated the two germline ends. The CDR3 consists of 15 residues. The germline V gene encodes CDR1 MNHEY and CDR2 SVGEGT. Incomplete CDR3 DNA: TGTGCCAGCAGTTATAGGCGGGGGCCCTACAATGAG. Translating gives CASSYRRGPYNE. The entire CDR3 is CASSYRRGPYNEQFF.

A note on this clone: The CDR3 extends 3 residues past the end of the read, so its final part is completed from the germline J gene. The V gene is TRBV5-1, the J gene TRBJ1-6; 8 nucleotides align to TRBD1. Germline CDR1 SGHRS, CDR2 YFSETQ. The CDR3 covers 14 residues. The trim removed 7 bases at V and 7 bases at J, leaving 7 bases unmatched. CDR3 sequence reads: CASERTGGNSPLHF. The sequenced CDR3 bases are TGCGCCAGCGAGAGAACAGGGGGGAATTCACCC. Using reference TRBV5-1 and TRBJ1-6 for the parts outside the CDR3, the full variable domain is KAGVTQTPRYLIKTRGQQVTLSCSPISGHRSVSWYQQTPGQGLQFLFEYFSETQRNKGNFPGRFSGRQFSNSRSEMNVSTLELGDSALYLCASERTGGNSPLHFGNGTRLTVT.

On this clone itself: The sequence runs out 3 residues before the end of the CDR3; the remainder is reconstructed from the germline J gene. The chain couples TRBV11-3 to TRBJ1-1, with D possibly being TRBD1 (5 bases). Germline lookup yields CDR1 SGHNT and CDR2 YENEEA. This CDR3 region has 12 residues. Here the CDR3 reads CASSQGELRAFF. CDR3 DNA (partial): TGTGCCAGCAGCCAAGGGGAGTTGAGA.

Comment on this clone: The read ends 3 residues shy of where the CDR3 ends; the end is completed using the germline J gene. The genes are TRBV7-9 and TRBJ1-2; D is undetermined. The CDR3 runs to 11 residues. Germline V gene sequence: CDR1 SEHNR, CDR2 FQNEAQ (reference sequence). Incomplete CDR3 DNA: TGTGCCAGCAGCTTTTACACCGAC. Protein product: CASSFYTD. The CDR3 in full is CASSFYTDYTF.

The sequenced CDR3 bases are TGCGCCAGCAGCGCCTTTCAGGAGAACTATGGC. Residues: CASSAFQENYG. The CDR3 in full is CASSAFQENYGYTF. J is TRBJ1-2 and V is TRBV5-1; D remains unclear. The CDR3 end is not reached by the read, which stops 3 residues before it; the germline J gene fills it in. Germline assignment: CDR1 SGHRS and CDR2 YFSETQ. CDR3 length: 14 amino acids. V shed 4 bases and J shed 2 bases, with 12 bases lying between them.

Comments on this clone: The DNA ends 3 residues before the CDR3 does, and the rest of the CDR3 is filled in from the germline J gene. V gene TRBV18 combines with J gene TRBJ2-7; D may be TRBD1 (5 bases). V was shortened by 1 base and J by 1 base, with 5 bases between the two germline ends. CDR3 length equals 13 residues. Germline assignment: CDR1 KGHSH and CDR2 LQKENI. CDR3 sequence reads: CASSPQGSYEQYF. The DNA read from the CDR3 is TGTGCCAGCTCACCACAGGGGTCCTACGAG.

With regard to this clone: Read coverage stops 3 residues before the CDR3 terminus; the germline J gene supplies the remainder. V is TRBV2 and J is TRBJ2-3, with 9 positions matching TRBD2. The junction had 5 bases not matched to a gene; V was cut back by 6 bases and J by 1 base. Germline-derived CDR1 and CDR2 are SNHLY and FYNNEI. The CDR3 runs to 15 residues. CDR3 bases read: TGTGCCAGCAGCTCGACTAGCGGACGCACAGATACG. This sequence encodes CASSSTSGRTDT. The full CDR3 sequence reads CASSSTSGRTDTQYF.

On this clone: The read gets to within 3 residues of the CDR3 end, and the germline J gene fills in the rest. The chain carries TRBV7-3 and TRBJ1-2; D is unresolved. Germline V gene data show CDR1 as SGHTA and CDR2 as FQGTGA. The V and J ends lost 5 bases and 1 base respectively, with 14 bases between them. The CDR3 is made up of 15 amino acids. This chain's CDR3 is CASSQTASDNYGYTF. The DNA read from the CDR3 is TGTGCCAGCAGCCAAACAGCTTCCGATAACTATGGC.

Comment on this clone: The CDR3 extends 3 residues past the end of the read, so its final part is completed from the germline J gene. The chain couples TRBV19 to TRBJ2-1; D is uncertain. V lost 2 bases and J 5 bases, leaving 4 bases between the germline ends. Germline loops: CDR1 LNHDA, CDR2 SQIVND (reference sequence). CDR3 length: 12 residues. The DNA read from the CDR3 is TGTGCCAGTAGTATAACGGACAATGAG. Protein product: CASSITDNE. The entire CDR3 sequence reads CASSITDNEQFF.

Here the CDR3 reads CAWSRDRAHEQYF. The covered CDR3 bases are TGTGCCTGGAGTCGGGACAGGGCCCACGAG. The genes are TRBV30 and TRBJ2-7; the match to TRBD1 covers 9 bases. Coverage ceases 3 residues before the CDR3 finishes, and the germline J gene fills in the end. The CDR3 covers 13 residues. Germline values: CDR1 GTSNPN, CDR2 SVGIG (reference sequence). V shed 2 bases and J 5 bases; nucleotides not matched to a gene: 4.

Points on this clone: The sequence runs out 3 residues before the end of the CDR3; the remainder is reconstructed from the germline J gene. The gene calls are TRBV19 and TRBJ1-1, with 7 bases aligning to TRBD1. In germline, CDR1 is LNHDA, CDR2 SQIVND (reference sequence). J lost 1 base, V lost 7 bases, and 12 bases had no gene match. This CDR3 has 16 amino acids. The covered CDR3 bases are TGTGCCAGTACCATGGGACAGCTATTATCGAACACTGAA. Translation gives CASTMGQLLSNTE. The entire CDR3 protein reads CASTMGQLLSNTEAFF.

Regarding this clone: The CDR3 end is not reached by the read, which stops 3 residues before it; the germline J gene fills it in. The chain has TRBV5-1 and TRBJ2-7; 12 nucleotides align to TRBD2. Per germline, CDR1 SGHRS and CDR2 YFSETQ. V lost 4 bases, J lost 3 bases, and 5 bases stayed unmatched. This CDR3 has 15 residues. The CDR3 spells CASSIGTSGFYEQYF. Incomplete CDR3 DNA: TGCGCCAGCAGCATAGGGACTAGCGGGTTCTACGAG.

The CDR3 spells CASSYSLKLEPQHF. Incomplete CDR3 DNA: TGTGCCAGCAGCTACAGTCTCAAATTGGAACCC. The chain links TRBV7-2 to TRBJ1-5; D not resolved. The read stops 3 residues short of the end of the CDR3; the missing end is completed from the germline J gene. The germline gives CDR1 SGHTA, CDR2 FQGNSA. The CDR3 runs 14 residues.

CDR3 DNA (partial): TGTGCCTGGAGCGTACAGGGCCTGGGGGCCAACGTC. Encoded protein: CAWSVQGLGANV. From start to end, the CDR3 is CAWSVQGLGANVLTF. The chain uses TRBV30 and TRBJ2-6; a possible D gene is TRBD1 (6 bases). Read sequence stops 3 residues before the CDR3 end, and the germline J gene provides the missing end. The CDR3 is made up of 15 amino acids. V was shortened by 3 bases and J by 4 bases, with 13 bases between the two germline ends. Germline V gene sequence: CDR1 GTSNPN, CDR2 SVGIG (reference sequence).

Details on this clone: The read finishes 3 residues shy of the CDR3 end, and the germline J gene is used to complete it. The chain has TRBV20-1 and TRBJ2-1; TRBD2 agrees at 10 bases. This CDR3 contains 14 residues. The germline V gene has CDR1 DFQATT and CDR2 SNEGSKA (reference sequence). Trimming took 2 bases from V and 8 from J; bases not matched to a gene: 6. CDR3 DNA, as far as it was read: TGCAGTGCTAGACCAGCGGGGGGGCCCCATGAG. This encodes CSARPAGGPHE. The whole CDR3 is CSARPAGGPHEQFF.